This is a list of T cell receptor beta chains from one sample in a study of CD4 T cells in relation to SARS-CoV-2 and coronaviruses. Their specific antigens are unknown. TCRdb's table, derived via immunoSEQ multiplex PCR, lists solely in-frame clones and lacks some. The table includes tens of thousands of clones, over 60% detected once. Sequenced material: CD4+ T cells from PBMCs, cultured in vitro. These receptors came from a human donor in good health. Both conserved end residues are part of each CDR3. D genes are given only for firm matches. Size is stated for part of the rows, as once, few or many counts, or as a class when the clone is expanded.

clone_size,d_call,cdr3_length,v_call,j_call,cdr3_nt,cdr3_aa
.,.,15,TRBV2,TRBJ1-5,TGTGCCAGCAGGTGGACAGCTTATAGCAATCAGCCCCAGCATTTT,CASRWTAYSNQPQHF
.,.,14,TRBV7-9,TRBJ1-2,TGTGCCAGCAGCTTAATGGACGGCGAAGGGGGCTACACCTTC,CASSLMDGEGGYTF
.,TRBD2,20,TRBV19,TRBJ2-1,TGTGCCAGTAGTCCTGGGCGGACTAGCGGGCTCACCAACTTCTACAATGAGCAGTTCTTC,CASSPGRTSGLTNFYNEQFF
.,.,15,TRBV5-1,TRBJ2-1,TGCGCCAGCAGCTTGGGACAGTCCTTTTACAATGAGCAGTTCTTC,CASSLGQSFYNEQFF
.,TRBD1,14,TRBV18,TRBJ2-5,TGTGCCAGCTCACCCCGGACAGGACGGGAGACCCAGTACTTC,CASSPRTGRETQYF
.,TRBD1,12,TRBV28,TRBJ1-1,TGTGCCAGCAGTCCTGTGACAGGGCGAGCTTTCTTT,CASSPVTGRAFF
.,TRBD1,13,TRBV19,TRBJ1-2,TGTGCCAGTAGAAGGGGGCAGGAGTATGGCTACACCTTC,CASRRGQEYGYTF
.,.,13,TRBV3-1/TRBV3-2,TRBJ2-7,TGTGCCAGCAGCCGTTCGGGGGTAAACGAGCAGTACTTC,CASSRSGVNEQYF
few,.,11,TRBV30,TRBJ1-2,TGTGCCTGGGGGCTAGGGTATGGCTACACCTTC,CAWGLGYGYTF
.,TRBD1,15,TRBV7-9,TRBJ2-2,TGTGCCAGCAGCTTAGGGACAGGGGGGCCCGGGGAGCTGTTTTTT,CASSLGTGGPGELFF
few,TRBD1,15,TRBV19,TRBJ1-2,TGTGCCAGTAGTATGACACCTTCAGGACAGGGTAGCTACACCTTC,CASSMTPSGQGSYTF
.,.,14,TRBV28,TRBJ1-1,TGTGCCAGCAGCCTACGGGCGAGTTACACTGAAGCTTTCTTT,CASSLRASYTEAFF
once,.,12,TRBV2,TRBJ1-5,TGTGCCAGCAGGGGGGCCTATCAGCCCCAGCATTTT,CASRGAYQPQHF
once,.,13,TRBV19,TRBJ2-1,TGTGCCAGTAGTGTCCAGGTTCGCGATGAGCAGTTCTTC,CASSVQVRDEQFF
.,.,15,TRBV5-4,TRBJ2-3,TGTGCCAGCAGCTCGCCAGCAGCTGGTCCAGATACGCAGTATTTT,CASSSPAAGPDTQYF
.,TRBD2,16,TRBV9,TRBJ2-3,TGTGCCAGCAGCCCTCTGGCGGGAGCGAGCACAGATACGCAGTATTTT,CASSPLAGASTDTQYF
.,TRBD2,19,TRBV3-1/TRBV3-2,TRBJ2-2,TGTGCCAGCAGCCAAGATTGGGGTAGCGGGCGAGCGAACACCGGGGAGCTGTTTTTT,CASSQDWGSGRANTGELFF
.,TRBD2,15,TRBV9,TRBJ2-1,TGTGCCAGCAGCGTAGGAACTAGCGGACTCAATGAGCAGTTCTTC,CASSVGTSGLNEQFF
few,.,14,TRBV19,TRBJ1-2,TGTGCCAGTAGTCCACGGACTGGGCGGGGAGGCTACACCTTC,CASSPRTGRGGYTF
once,TRBD1,14,TRBV12-5,TRBJ1-5,TGTGCTAGTGGCATGGGACAGGAAAATCAGCCCCAGCATTTT,CASGMGQENQPQHF
once,.,16,TRBV7-9,TRBJ2-5,TGTGCCAGCAGCTTAGGTCCGGGTTTGGGGCAAGAGACCCAGTACTTC,CASSLGPGLGQETQYF
.,.,16,TRBV30,TRBJ1-4,TGTGCCTGGAGTGTATTGGCCGGAACCCATAATGAAAAACTGTTTTTT,CAWSVLAGTHNEKLFF
.,.,18,TRBV14,TRBJ1-2,TGTGCCAGCAGCCCCGGTCGGAAACAGGGCGTTCTCTTCTATGGCTACACCTTC,CASSPGRKQGVLFYGYTF
.,.,14,TRBV19,TRBJ2-7,TGTGCCAGTAGTATAGAGGGACAAGTCTACGAGCAGTACTTC,CASSIEGQVYEQYF
.,.,16,TRBV14,TRBJ2-3,TGTGCCAGCAGCCAAAGGACCAGGGCGAGCACAGATACGCAGTATTTT,CASSQRTRASTDTQYF
few,TRBD1,14,TRBV2,TRBJ1-3,TGTGCCAGCAAAGGGACAGTCTCTGGAAACACCATATATTTT,CASKGTVSGNTIYF
.,TRBD1,14,TRBV27,TRBJ1-6,TGTGCCAGCAAGAGTCTCCAGGGGGCCTCACCCCTCCACTTT,CASKSLQGASPLHF
.,.,15,TRBV7-9,TRBJ1-4,TGTGCCAGCAGCTTAGGGGGCGGAACTAATGAAAAACTGTTTTTT,CASSLGGGTNEKLFF
.,.,11,TRBV7-9,TRBJ2-5,TGTGCCAGCTCAGGGCAAGAGACCCAGTACTTC,CASSGQETQYF
once,TRBD1,15,TRBV30,TRBJ2-3,TGTGCCTGGAGTGTGGGGACAGGGATCACAGATACGCAGTATTTT,CAWSVGTGITDTQYF
.,.,14,TRBV9,TRBJ1-5,TGTGCCAGCAGCGTGCAGGATAGCAATCAGCCCCAGCATTTT,CASSVQDSNQPQHF
.,TRBD2,15,TRBV7-3,TRBJ2-3,TGTGCCAGCAGCGAACAGCGGGGTCGGGCCGATACGCAGTATTTT,CASSEQRGRADTQYF
.,.,13,TRBV28,TRBJ2-2,TGTGCCAGTGGGGGTGGGGGCACCGGGGAGCTGTTTTTT,CASGGGGTGELFF
.,.,15,TRBV18,TRBJ1-1,TGTGCCAGCTCACCGAACACAGGTTATAACACTGAAGCTTTCTTT,CASSPNTGYNTEAFF
once,.,17,TRBV18,TRBJ2-2,TGTGCCAGCTCACCAACCCCGTCCCCCTCGGACACCGGGGAGCTGTTTTTT,CASSPTPSPSDTGELFF
once,.,15,TRBV5-6,TRBJ1-1,TGTGCCAGCAGCTTGTCCCACAGGGAGAACACTGAAGCTTTCTTT,CASSLSHRENTEAFF
.,TRBD1,14,TRBV10-3,TRBJ2-5,TGTGCCATCAGTGGAACAGGGGGTCTGGAGACCCAGTACTTC,CAISGTGGLETQYF
few,.,12,TRBV7-9,TRBJ1-3,TGTGCCAGCAGATGGGGTGGAAACACCATATATTTT,CASRWGGNTIYF
.,.,12,TRBV6-5,TRBJ2-7,TGTGCCGCTGGGGCGGGGACCTACGAGCAGTACTTC,CAAGAGTYEQYF
few,.,14,TRBV7-2,TRBJ1-1,TGTGCCAGCAGCCAAGGGACGGCTAACACTGAAGCTTTCTTT,CASSQGTANTEAFF
few,.,16,TRBV6-5,TRBJ2-7,TGTGCCAGCAGTTACTCTACAGGGTTAGGCTCCTACGAGCAGTACTTC,CASSYSTGLGSYEQYF
.,.,15,TRBV6-5,TRBJ1-4,TGTGCCAGCAGTTACTTCGGAGCAACTAATGAAAAACTGTTTTTT,CASSYFGATNEKLFF
.,.,11,TRBV30,TRBJ2-1,TGTGCCTGGAGTATGGTAGGGGGGCAGTTCTTC,CAWSMVGGQFF
.,.,14,TRBV28,TRBJ2-1,TGTGCCAGCAGTTTAACGGGTGCCTACAATGAGCAGTTCTTC,CASSLTGAYNEQFF
.,TRBD1,14,TRBV10-3,TRBJ2-5,TGTGCCATCAGTGGGCAGGGGGTCGCAGAGACCCAGTACTTC,CAISGQGVAETQYF
.,TRBD2,18,TRBV6-2/TRBV6-3,TRBJ2-7,TGTGCCAGCAGTTACCCAATAGAGACTAGCGGATTCTCCTACGAGCAGTACTTC,CASSYPIETSGFSYEQYF
.,.,13,TRBV18,TRBJ1-2,TGTGCCAGCTCACATTCTCGAGACTATGGCTACACCTTC,CASSHSRDYGYTF
.,.,14,TRBV15,TRBJ2-7,TGTGCCACCAGCAGAGGAGGGACGGCCTACGAGCAGTACTTC,CATSRGGTAYEQYF
.,.,14,TRBV18,TRBJ1-2,TGTGCCAGCTCCTGGACAGCCCAGGTTGGGGGCTACACCTTC,CASSWTAQVGGYTF
.,.,12,TRBV28,TRBJ1-1,TGTGCCAGCGGAGGGGGGAACACTGAAGCTTTCTTT,CASGGGNTEAFF
once,.,15,TRBV19,TRBJ1-4,TGTGCCAGTACCCCCTCGAGGGTAACGGGGGAAAAACTGTTTTTT,CASTPSRVTGEKLFF
.,TRBD1,14,TRBV5-1,TRBJ1-1,TGCGCCAGCAGCCCTCCTGGACAGGTCACTGAAGCTTTCTTT,CASSPPGQVTEAFF
.,TRBD2,15,TRBV7-3,TRBJ2-5,TGTGCCAGCAGCTTAGACGGGAGGCCCCAAGAGACCCAGTACTTC,CASSLDGRPQETQYF
.,.,14,TRBV28,TRBJ2-7,TGTGCCAGCAGGGAGGACCAAAGCTCCTACGAGCAGTACTTC,CASREDQSSYEQYF
.,TRBD2,17,TRBV30,TRBJ2-7,TGTGCCTGGAGGGGGGGAAGCGGGAAGGATAGGGCCTACGAGCAGTACTTC,CAWRGGSGKDRAYEQYF